This T cell receptor beta chain was captured by sequencing in a study of blood T cells in healthy people across ages. Study-wide findings and caveats: It was not known whether donors were CMV positive (a possible confounder of expanded clonotype changes).

A J-beta primer mix and a sample-barcoded 5' primer were used in a second PCR of about 7 to 12 cycles. MiXCR was run by TCRdb on the 5' RACE reads, yielding one entry per CDR3 protein. The sample contains about 1,800,000 distinct CDR3 sequences, roughly 28% of which appear only once. Isolation of PBMCs gave at least 6.5 million cells per sample. Of note for this clonotype: The antigen remains unidentified. This may arise from a read error, as a much more abundant clone is one base away.

The sequence derives from a woman aged 25 to 39 in good health. Sequenced: blood.

CDR3 amino acids: CASSPQGGPYEQYF. The CDR3 DNA is TGTGCCAGCAGCCCCCAGGGGGGCCCCTACGAGCAGTACTTC. V and J are TRBV7-8 and TRBJ2-7, with D perhaps matching TRBD1 (7 bases). The CDR3 length is 14 residues. CDR1 is SGHVS, CDR2 FQNEAQ, per germline. Deletions cut 5 bases from V and 2 bases from J, with 13 bases between.